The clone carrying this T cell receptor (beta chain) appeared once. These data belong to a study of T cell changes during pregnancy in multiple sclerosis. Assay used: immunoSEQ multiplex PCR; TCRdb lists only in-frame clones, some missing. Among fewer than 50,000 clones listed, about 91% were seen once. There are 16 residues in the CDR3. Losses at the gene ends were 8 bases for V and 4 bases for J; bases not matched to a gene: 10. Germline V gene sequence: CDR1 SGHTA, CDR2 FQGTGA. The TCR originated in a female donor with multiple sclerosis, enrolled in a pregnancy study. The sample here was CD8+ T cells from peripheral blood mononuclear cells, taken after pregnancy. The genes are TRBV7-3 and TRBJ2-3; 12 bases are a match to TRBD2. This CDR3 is CASSASGGAPPDTQYF. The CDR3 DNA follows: TGTGCCAGCTCAGCTAGCGGGGGGGCCCCACCAGATACGCAGTATTTT.